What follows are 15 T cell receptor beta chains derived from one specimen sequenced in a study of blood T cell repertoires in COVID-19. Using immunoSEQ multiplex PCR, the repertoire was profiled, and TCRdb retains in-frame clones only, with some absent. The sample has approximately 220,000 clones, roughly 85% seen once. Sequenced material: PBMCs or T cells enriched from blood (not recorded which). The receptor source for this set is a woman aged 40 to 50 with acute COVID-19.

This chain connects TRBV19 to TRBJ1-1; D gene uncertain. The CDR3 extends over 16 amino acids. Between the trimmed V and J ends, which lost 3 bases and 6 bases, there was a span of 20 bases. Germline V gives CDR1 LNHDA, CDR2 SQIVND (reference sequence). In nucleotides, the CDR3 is TGTGCCAGTAGTATTTCCTCCCCGGGTCCAAATCCTGAAGCTTTCTTT. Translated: CASSISSPGPNPEAFF.

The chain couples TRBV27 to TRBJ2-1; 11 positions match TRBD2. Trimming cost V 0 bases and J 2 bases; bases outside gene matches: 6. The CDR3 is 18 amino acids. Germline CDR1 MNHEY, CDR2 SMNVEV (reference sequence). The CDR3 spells CASSLSLLAGGPYNEQFF. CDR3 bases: TGTGCCAGCAGTTTATCATTGCTAGCGGGGGGACCCTACAATGAGCAGTTCTTC.

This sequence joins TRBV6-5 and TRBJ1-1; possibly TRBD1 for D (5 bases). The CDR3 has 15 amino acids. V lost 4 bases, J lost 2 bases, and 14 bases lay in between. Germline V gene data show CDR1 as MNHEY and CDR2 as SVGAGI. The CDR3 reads CASSLLSGGNTEAFF. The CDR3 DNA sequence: TGTGCCAGCAGTTTGCTCTCCGGGGGTAACACTGAAGCTTTCTTT.

CDR3 sequence (DNA): TGTGCCACCAGCAGAGATCGGGTAATTGGACAGAGCTATGGCTACACCTTC. Protein product: CATSRDRVIGQSYGYTF. The chain is built from TRBV15 and TRBJ1-2, with D maybe TRBD1 (6 bases). Germline-derived CDR1 and CDR2 are LNHNV and YYDKDF (reference sequence). The CDR3 consists of 17 residues. Trimming removed 0 bases at V and 4 bases at J, with 18 bases between.

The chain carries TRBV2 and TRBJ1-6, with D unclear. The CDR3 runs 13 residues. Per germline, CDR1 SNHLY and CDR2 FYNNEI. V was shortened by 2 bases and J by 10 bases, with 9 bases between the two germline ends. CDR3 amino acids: CASSENMGSPLHF. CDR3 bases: TGTGCCAGCAGTGAAAACATGGGCTCACCCCTCCACTTT.

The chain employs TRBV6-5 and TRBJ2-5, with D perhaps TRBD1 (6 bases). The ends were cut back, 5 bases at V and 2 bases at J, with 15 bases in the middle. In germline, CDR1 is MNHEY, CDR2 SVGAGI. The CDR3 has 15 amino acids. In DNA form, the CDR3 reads TGTGCCAGCAGTAGAGGGGGTTCGGCTCAAGAGACCCAGTACTTC. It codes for CASSRGGSAQETQYF.

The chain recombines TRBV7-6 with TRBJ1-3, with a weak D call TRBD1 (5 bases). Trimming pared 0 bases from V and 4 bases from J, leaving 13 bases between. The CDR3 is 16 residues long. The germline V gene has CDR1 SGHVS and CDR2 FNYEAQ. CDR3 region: CASSLAGSGLGNTIYF. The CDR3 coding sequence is TGTGCCAGCAGCTTAGCGGGGTCAGGGCTCGGAAACACCATATATTTT.

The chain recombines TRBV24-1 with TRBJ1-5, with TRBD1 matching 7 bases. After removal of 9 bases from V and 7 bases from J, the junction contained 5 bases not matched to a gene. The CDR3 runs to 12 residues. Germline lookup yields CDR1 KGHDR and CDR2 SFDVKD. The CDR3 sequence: CATGQGDQPQHF. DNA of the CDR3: TGTGCCACCGGGCAGGGGGACCAGCCCCAGCATTTT.

The CDR3 reads CASARWSTEAFF. The CDR3 region has the DNA TGTGCCTCGGCCCGTTGGAGCACTGAAGCTTTCTTT. J is TRBJ1-1 and V is TRBV7-9; no firm D call. The germline V gene encodes CDR1 SEHNR and CDR2 FQNEAQ (reference sequence). V shed 11 bases and J shed 4 bases, with 14 bases lying between them. The CDR3 loop spans 12 amino acids.

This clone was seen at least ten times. The CDR3 spells CASSEALKGANGYTF. The DNA for the CDR3 is TGTGCCAGCAGTGAAGCCCTCAAGGGGGCGAATGGCTACACCTTC. The chain recombines TRBV25-1 with TRBJ1-2; 7 bases fit TRBD1. The CDR3 extends over 15 amino acids. V lost 2 bases and J lost 6; bases outside the gene matches: 9. The V gene's germline CDR1 is MGHDK and CDR2 SYGVNS.

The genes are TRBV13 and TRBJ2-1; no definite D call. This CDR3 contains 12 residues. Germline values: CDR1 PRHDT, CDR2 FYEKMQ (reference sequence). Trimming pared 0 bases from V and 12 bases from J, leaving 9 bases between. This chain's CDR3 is CASSLGADGQFF. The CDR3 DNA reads TGTGCCAGCAGCTTAGGCGCGGATGGGCAGTTCTTC.

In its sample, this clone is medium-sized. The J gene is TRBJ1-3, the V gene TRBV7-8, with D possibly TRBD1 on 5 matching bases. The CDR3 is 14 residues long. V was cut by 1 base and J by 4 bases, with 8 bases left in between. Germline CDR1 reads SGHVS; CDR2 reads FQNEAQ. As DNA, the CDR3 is TGTGCCAGCAGCTTAGGGGGGGAGGGAAACACCATATATTTT. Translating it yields CASSLGGEGNTIYF.

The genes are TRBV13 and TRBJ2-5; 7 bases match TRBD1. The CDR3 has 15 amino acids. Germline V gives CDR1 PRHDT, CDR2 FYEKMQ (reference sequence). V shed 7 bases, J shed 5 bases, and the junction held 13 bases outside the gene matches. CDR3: CASTDSDRRLETQYF. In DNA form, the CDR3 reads TGTGCCAGCACCGACTCGGACAGGAGGCTGGAGACCCAGTACTTC.

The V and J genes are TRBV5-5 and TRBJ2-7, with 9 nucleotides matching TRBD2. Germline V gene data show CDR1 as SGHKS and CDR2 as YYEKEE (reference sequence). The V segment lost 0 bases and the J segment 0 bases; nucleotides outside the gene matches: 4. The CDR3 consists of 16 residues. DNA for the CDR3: TGTGCCAGCAGCTTGGATGCGGGGGGGAGCTCCTACGAGCAGTACTTC. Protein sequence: CASSLDAGGSSYEQYF.

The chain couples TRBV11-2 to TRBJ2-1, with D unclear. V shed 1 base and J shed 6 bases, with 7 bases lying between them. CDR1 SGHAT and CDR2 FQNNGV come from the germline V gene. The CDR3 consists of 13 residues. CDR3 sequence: CASSLAFGNEQFF. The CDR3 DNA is TGTGCCAGCAGCTTAGCATTCGGCAATGAGCAGTTCTTC.